The 17 T cell receptor beta chains below were found in one sample sequenced in a study of shared clonotypes between healthy human individuals. The assay was immunoSEQ multiplex PCR, and TCRdb's table has in-frame clones only and misses some. Of 560,000 or so clones detected, approximately 96% appear once; the ten largest clones hold less than 0.12%. The naive CD8 subset, CD45RO-negative cells positively selected for CCR7, excluded terminally differentiated effector memory CD45RA+ cells. Sequenced: naive CD8+ T cells sorted from blood. The receptors come from a young woman in good health.

This clone has just a few counts. The rearrangement links TRBV27 to TRBJ2-3, with a tentative D call TRBD2 (7 bases). Germline V gives CDR1 MNHEY, CDR2 SMNVEV (reference sequence). The ends were cut back, 6 bases at V and 4 bases at J, with 11 bases in the middle. CDR3 length equals 13 residues. The CDR3 bases are TGTGCCAGCAGGGGGGGGACATCAGATACGCAGTATTTT. Translating gives CASRGGTSDTQYF.

J is TRBJ1-4 and V is TRBV11-2, with D uncertain. Germline loops: CDR1 SGHAT, CDR2 FQNNGV. Trimming took 1 base from V and 11 from J, leaving 5 bases between them. The length of the CDR3 is 11 residues. In DNA form, the CDR3 reads TGTGCCAGCAGCTTAGGGCCGAAACTGTTTTTT. It yields the protein CASSLGPKLFF.

V is TRBV28 and J is TRBJ1-3; 7 positions match TRBD1. Looked up from germline, CDR1 is MDHEN and CDR2 is SYDVKM. The V and J ends lost 6 bases and 4 bases, in that order; junction bases with no gene match: 3. CDR3 size: 13 residues. This chain's CDR3 is CASSPQGGNTIYF. CDR3 nucleotide sequence: TGTGCCAGCAGCCCACAGGGGGGAAACACCATATATTTT.

The count of this clone is one. The genes are TRBV7-6 and TRBJ2-7; possible D gene TRBD2, 5 bases. V lost 1 base and J 0 bases, leaving 10 bases between the germline ends. The CDR3 spans 15 residues. CDR1 SGHVS and CDR2 FNYEAQ come from the germline V gene. The CDR3 DNA reads TGTGCCAGCAGCTTAGTCGGCGGAGGCTCCTACGAGCAGTACTTC. Its protein is CASSLVGGGSYEQYF. Full variable domain (missing parts from reference TRBV7-6 and TRBJ2-7): GAGVSQSPRYKVTKRGQDVALRCDPISGHVSLYWYRQALGQGPEFLTYFNYEAQQDKSGLPNDRFSAERPEGSISTLTIQRTEQRDSAMYRCASSLVGGGSYEQYFGPGTRLTVT.

The V call is TRBV7-9, the J call TRBJ2-7, with 12 bases fitting TRBD2. CDR3 length: 17 amino acids. Germline trimming cut 5 bases from V and 4 bases from J; bases unmatched to any gene: 12. The germline V gene has CDR1 SEHNR and CDR2 FQNEAQ (reference sequence). Here the CDR3 reads CASSGAGTSGLGYEQYF. Here the CDR3 DNA reads TGTGCCAGCAGCGGGGCCGGGACTAGCGGGTTAGGGTACGAGCAGTACTTC.

The CDR3 region has the DNA TGTGCCAGCAGTTTAGTTGGGGGCTACGAGCAGTACTTC. It is translated as CASSLVGGYEQYF. J is TRBJ2-7 and V is TRBV28; possibly TRBD1 or TRBD2 for D (5 bases each). V lost 2 bases to trimming and J lost 3 bases, with 8 bases between them. This CDR3 is 13 amino acids long. Germline CDR1 is MDHEN and CDR2 is SYDVKM.

The chain has TRBV5-6 and TRBJ2-5; D not resolved. The CDR3 consists of 14 residues. Germline CDR1 reads SGHDT; CDR2 reads YYEEEE. Deletions cut 2 bases from V and 1 base from J, with 9 bases between. The CDR3 reads CASSFQVSQETQYF. The CDR3, as DNA: TGTGCCAGCAGCTTCCAGGTTAGCCAAGAGACCCAGTACTTC.

This rearrangement joins TRBV5-4 to TRBJ2-7; 9 nucleotides agree with TRBD1. V was pared by 3 bases and J by 3 bases, with 4 bases of the junction left unmatched. CDR3 size: 14 residues. CDR1 SGHNT and CDR2 YYREEE come from the germline V gene (reference sequence). Here the CDR3 DNA reads TGTGCCAGCAGCTATACAGGGGGCAGCTACGAGCAGTACTTC. Protein: CASSYTGGSYEQYF.

This chain joins TRBV19 and TRBJ2-3; 9 bases agree with TRBD1. This CDR3 spans 15 amino acids. CDR1 is LNHDA, CDR2 SQIVND, per germline (reference sequence). V dropped 5 bases and J dropped 2; count of bases not matched to a gene: 5. The CDR3 nucleotides read TGTGCCAGTAGTGCCCGACAGGGGGACACAGATACGCAGTATTTT. It translates to CASSARQGDTDTQYF.

The chain has TRBV28 and TRBJ2-3; possible D gene TRBD1, 5 bases. Per germline, CDR1 MDHEN and CDR2 SYDVKM. V dropped 5 bases and J dropped 7 bases, with 16 bases sitting between them. There are 14 residues in the CDR3. The CDR3 loop reads CASSHSIDRHTQYF. For the CDR3, the DNA is TGTGCCAGCAGTCACTCGATCGACAGACATACGCAGTATTTT.

This clone was detected once. V is TRBV5-5 and J is TRBJ2-7; no clear D gene. The CDR3 length is 16 residues. Germline assignment: CDR1 SGHKS and CDR2 YYEKEE (reference sequence). Trimming shortened V by 0 bases and J by 3 bases, and 16 bases separated the two germline ends. CDR3 DNA sequence: TGTGCCAGCAGCTTGGCCGGGTGGGGTGGCAGCTACGAGCAGTACTTC. This codes for CASSLAGWGGSYEQYF.

This clone appeared a single time. CDR3 amino acids: CASSLDQYNEQFF. The CDR3 DNA follows: TGTGCCAGCAGCTTAGATCAGTACAATGAGCAGTTCTTC. The V and J genes are TRBV7-7 and TRBJ2-1, with D unclear. The ends were cut back, 1 base at V and 4 bases at J, with 5 bases in the middle. The CDR3 has 13 amino acids. The germline V gene has CDR1 SSHAT and CDR2 FNYEAQ (reference sequence).

The chain links TRBV7-6 to TRBJ2-7; D gene unclear. The CDR3 consists of 13 residues. Trimming removed 6 bases at V and 5 bases at J, with 14 bases between. CDR1 is SGHVS and CDR2 is FNYEAQ in the germline V gene. CDR3 nucleotides: TGTGCCAGCAGTTTGAGTGCTGGTAACGAGCAGTACTTC. As protein: CASSLSAGNEQYF.

The chain links TRBV28 to TRBJ2-7; 8 bases are shared with TRBD2. This CDR3 spans 13 amino acids. The V gene end was trimmed by 7 bases and the J gene end by 6 bases; junction bases not matched to a gene: 8. CDR1 MDHEN and CDR2 SYDVKM come from the germline V gene. CDR3 sequence: CASTIWSGSEQYF. For the CDR3, the DNA is TGTGCCAGCACCATCTGGAGCGGGAGCGAGCAGTACTTC.

The genes are TRBV27 and TRBJ2-1; 9 positions match TRBD1. V gave up 3 bases and J gave up 7 bases; unmatched junction bases: 7. The CDR3 has 15 residues. Per the germline V gene, CDR1 is MNHEY and CDR2 is SMNVEV (reference sequence). The CDR3 sequence: CASSLEGTGYNEQFF. DNA for the CDR3: TGTGCCAGCAGTTTGGAGGGGACAGGGTATAATGAGCAGTTCTTC.

J is TRBJ1-5 and V is TRBV6-4; D not resolved. The CDR3 spans 18 residues. V dropped 2 bases and J dropped 0 bases, with 17 bases sitting between them. Germline CDR1 and CDR2: MRHNA and SNTAGT. This CDR3 reads CASSDPGPGIYSNQPQHF. In DNA form, the CDR3 reads TGTGCCAGCAGTGACCCGGGCCCAGGCATTTATAGCAATCAGCCCCAGCATTTT.

This clone is a singleton in its sample. The J gene is TRBJ2-1, the V gene TRBV5-6; weak D call: TRBD2 (6 bases). The V gene lost 4 bases and the J gene lost 5 bases, with 16 bases spanning the gap. Germline CDR1 SGHDT, CDR2 YYEEEE. The CDR3 totals 15 residues. CDR3 in DNA: TGTGCCAGCAGCCCGGGCGGGGTTAGGAACAATGAGCAGTTCTTC. Protein: CASSPGGVRNNEQFF.